This TCR beta chain comes out of a study of T cells expressing NK-cell markers. For the study at large: Source material for TCR beta repertoires consisted of sorted CD3+CD56+NKG2C+, CD3+CD56+NKG2C- and CD3+CD56-NKG2C+ T cells. Eight donors were sequenced, of whom seven were HCMV-seropositive, while the remaining one was HCMV-seronegative.

Findings and caveats of the study: Of CD8+ T cells, about 1.0-7.5% belonged to dominant NKG2C+ clonotypes in roughly 6 donors.

TCRdb reprocessed the 5' RACE reads and reports one entry per CDR3 protein, with no DNA. The sample is made up of some 440,000 distinct CDR3 sequences, and the top ten hold more than 1.4% of it. The CDR3 contains 15 residues. As concerns this clonotype: Antigen specificity is unknown.

The chain has TRBV12-3 or TRBV12-4 and TRBJ2-7; TCRdb lists TRBD2, though no DNA is available to test this call. This receptor was obtained from a woman aged 50 to 65 in good health. Sequenced: blood T cells: a sorted CD56 or NKG2C T cell subset, CD4+ or CD8+ T cells, or bulk PBMC T cells (not recorded which). Here the CDR3 reads CASSLWLAGAFEQYF.